This record covers a single TCR beta chain. The CDR3 consists of 15 residues. Germline CDR1 reads SNHLY; CDR2 reads FYNNEI. Trimming left V 5 bases short and J 0 bases short, with 11 bases between. Per the authors' pipeline: Cell counts per sample came from amplifying reference gene primers. Some clones are missing from TCRdb's copy, which holds only in-frame ones; the method was immunoSEQ multiplex PCR. Clonal size and the V and J genes are those of that table, whereas D and trimming came from the DNA. The sample holds about 200,000 clones; 85% to 90% are singletons and the top ten take approximately 0.62%. The record originates from a study of blood T cell repertoires in COVID-19. Study-wide context: There were acute and convalescent COVID-19 samples, and they came from the United States, Italy and Spain. In each case, the material was cDNA or gDNA derived from T cells, B-cell-depleted T cells, or PBMCs.

The source is a man in his fifties or sixties with acute or convalescent COVID-19. The chain joins TRBV2 to TRBJ1-5; TRBD1 is a possible D gene (5 bases). The sequenced sample was peripheral blood. CDR3 in DNA: TGTGCCAGCAGTTGGGAAGGACATAGCAATCAGCCCCAGCATTTT. The encoded protein is CASSWEGHSNQPQHF.